This T cell receptor (beta chain) was sequenced during a study of blood T cell repertoires in COVID-19. As processed by the authors: Reference gene primer amplification yielded estimated nucleated cell counts. The assay was immunoSEQ multiplex PCR, and TCRdb's table has in-frame clones only and misses some. V, J and clone size are those of that table, while D and trimming were read from the DNA. Of 200,000 to 250,000 clones in the sample, 80% to 90% were seen once. This CDR3 spans 16 amino acids. The germline CDR1 and CDR2 sequences are SGHRS and YFSETQ. Trimming left V 0 bases short and J 0 bases short, with 7 bases between.

The source is a man aged 25 to 45 with active or convalescent COVID-19. Sequenced material: peripheral blood. This chain joins TRBV5-1 and TRBJ1-6; D call uncertain. CDR3 sequence reads: CASSLATSSYNSPLHF. DNA for the CDR3: TGCGCCAGCAGCTTGGCAACCAGCTCCTATAATTCACCCCTCCACTTT.